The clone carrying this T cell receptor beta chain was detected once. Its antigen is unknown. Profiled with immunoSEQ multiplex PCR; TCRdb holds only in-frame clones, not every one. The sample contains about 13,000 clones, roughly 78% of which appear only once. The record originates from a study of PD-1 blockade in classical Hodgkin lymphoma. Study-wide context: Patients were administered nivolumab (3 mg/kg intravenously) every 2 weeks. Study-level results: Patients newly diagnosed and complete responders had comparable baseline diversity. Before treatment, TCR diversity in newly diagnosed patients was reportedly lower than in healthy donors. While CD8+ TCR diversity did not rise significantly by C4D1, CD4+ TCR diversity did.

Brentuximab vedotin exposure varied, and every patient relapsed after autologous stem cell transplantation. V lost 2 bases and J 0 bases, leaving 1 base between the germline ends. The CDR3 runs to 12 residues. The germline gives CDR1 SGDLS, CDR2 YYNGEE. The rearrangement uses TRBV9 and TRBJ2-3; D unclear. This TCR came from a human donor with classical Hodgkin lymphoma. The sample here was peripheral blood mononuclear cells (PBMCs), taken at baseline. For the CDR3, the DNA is TGTGCCAGCAGCGTGAGCACAGATACGCAGTATTTT. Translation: CASSVSTDTQYF.